This T cell receptor beta chain was observed in a study of read filtering for tumor transcriptome and immune sequencing. Study observations and caveats: The CD138-negative fraction was mixed bone marrow immune cells, not pure T cells. In IR-seq, single-read clonotypes were 75% to 90% of clonotypes but approximately 3.2% of reads. Even smaller IR-seq throughput identified most shared clonotypes.

CDR1 is SGHRS and CDR2 is YFSETQ in the germline V gene. Trimming left V 2 bases short and J 4 bases short, with 16 bases between. The CDR3 runs 16 residues. The library was built from about 400 ng RNA with molecular barcoded adaptors for alpha/delta and beta/gamma chains. From the reads, TCRdb called clonotypes with MiXCR, one entry per CDR3 protein. The sample lists 100,000 to 150,000 distinct CDR3 sequences; roughly 13% were seen once. This clonotype was seen ten or more times. Its antigen remains unidentified. The rearrangement links TRBV5-1 to TRBJ2-1, with D hard to call. The clonotype originates from a donor at least 40 years old with multiple myeloma. Sequenced: a population of CD138-negative cells sorted from bone marrow. CDR3: CASSFTLISKYNEQFF. The CDR3 bases are TGCGCCAGCAGCTTTACCCTCATCAGCAAGTACAATGAGCAGTTCTTC.